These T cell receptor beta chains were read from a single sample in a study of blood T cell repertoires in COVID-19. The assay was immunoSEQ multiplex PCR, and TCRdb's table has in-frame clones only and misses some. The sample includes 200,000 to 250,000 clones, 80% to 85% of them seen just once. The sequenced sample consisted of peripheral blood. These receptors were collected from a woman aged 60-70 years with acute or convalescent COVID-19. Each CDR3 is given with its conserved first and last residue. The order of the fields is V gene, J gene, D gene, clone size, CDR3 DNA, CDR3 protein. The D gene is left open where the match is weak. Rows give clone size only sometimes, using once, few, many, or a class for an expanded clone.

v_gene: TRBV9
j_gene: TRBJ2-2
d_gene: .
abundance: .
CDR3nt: TGTGCCAGCAGCGTCACAGGGCTTGGCACCGGGGAGCTGTTTTTT
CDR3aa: CASSVTGLGTGELFF

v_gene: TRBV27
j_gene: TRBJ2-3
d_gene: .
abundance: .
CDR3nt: TGTGCCAGCAGTTTAGTTCCCCGACTAGGCGACGTTACGCAGTATTTT
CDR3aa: CASSLVPRLGDVTQYF

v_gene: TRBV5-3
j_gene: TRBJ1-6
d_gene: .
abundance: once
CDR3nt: TGTGCCAGAAGCCCACACCCCGCCAGGCACACCTATAATTCACCCCTCCACTTT
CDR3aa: CARSPHPARHTYNSPLHF

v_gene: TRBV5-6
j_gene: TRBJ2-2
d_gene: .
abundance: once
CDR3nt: TGTGCCAGCAGCTTGGGACATTCGAACACCGGGGAGCTGTTTTTT
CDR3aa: CASSLGHSNTGELFF

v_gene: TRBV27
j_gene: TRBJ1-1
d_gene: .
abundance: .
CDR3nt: TGTGCCAGCAGTATTCGGACTAACACTGAAGCTTTCTTT
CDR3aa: CASSIRTNTEAFF

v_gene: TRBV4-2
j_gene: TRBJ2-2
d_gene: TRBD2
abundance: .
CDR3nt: TGTGCCAGCAGCCCCGCTAGCGGGGCCGGGGAGCTGTTTTTT
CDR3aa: CASSPASGAGELFF

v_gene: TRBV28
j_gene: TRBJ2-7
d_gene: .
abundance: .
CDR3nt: TGTGCCAGCATTAACAGAGACCCCTACGAGCAGTACTTC
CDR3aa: CASINRDPYEQYF

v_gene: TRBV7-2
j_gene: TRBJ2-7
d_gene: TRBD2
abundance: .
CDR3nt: TGTGCCAGCAGCTTAGGTAGCGGGGGGATCCGCACCTACGAGCAGTACTTC
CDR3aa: CASSLGSGGIRTYEQYF

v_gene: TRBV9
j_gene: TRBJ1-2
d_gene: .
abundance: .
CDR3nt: TGTGCCAGCAGCGATATTCGGGATGGCTACACCTTC
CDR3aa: CASSDIRDGYTF

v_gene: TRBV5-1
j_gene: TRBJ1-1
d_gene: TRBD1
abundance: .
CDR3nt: TGCGCCAGCAGCGAGGACAGGTCCACTGAAGCTTTCTTT
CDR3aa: CASSEDRSTEAFF

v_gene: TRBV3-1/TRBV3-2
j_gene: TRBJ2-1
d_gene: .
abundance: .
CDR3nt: TGTGCCAGCAGCCAAGTCGGGCGGGCGAGCTCCTACAATGAGCAGTTCTTC
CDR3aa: CASSQVGRASSYNEQFF

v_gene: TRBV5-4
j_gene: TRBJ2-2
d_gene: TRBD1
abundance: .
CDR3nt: TGTGCCAGCTCGGGACAGCAGAACACCGGGGAGCTGTTTTTT
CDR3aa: CASSGQQNTGELFF

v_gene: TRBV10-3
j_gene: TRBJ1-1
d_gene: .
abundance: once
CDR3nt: TGTGCCATCAGTGTGGCGGGGAATACTGAAGCTTTCTTT
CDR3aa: CAISVAGNTEAFF

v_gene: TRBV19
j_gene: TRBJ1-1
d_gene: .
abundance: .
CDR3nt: TGTGCCAGTAGTAGTAATCTGAACACTGAAGCTTTCTTT
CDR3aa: CASSSNLNTEAFF

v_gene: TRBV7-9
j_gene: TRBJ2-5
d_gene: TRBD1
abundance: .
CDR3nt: TGTGCCAGCGGGGTAGGGACAGGGCCCCAAGAGACCCAGTACTTC
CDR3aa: CASGVGTGPQETQYF

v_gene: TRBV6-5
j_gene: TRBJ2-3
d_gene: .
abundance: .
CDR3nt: TGTGCCAGCAGTTACTCAACGGGGGATACGCAGTATTTT
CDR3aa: CASSYSTGDTQYF

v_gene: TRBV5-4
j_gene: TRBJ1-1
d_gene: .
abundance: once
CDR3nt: TGTGCCAGCAGCTTGGATCCAGTCTACACTGAAGCTTTCTTT
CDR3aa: CASSLDPVYTEAFF

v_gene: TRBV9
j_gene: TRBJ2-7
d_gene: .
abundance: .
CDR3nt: TGTGCCAGCAGCGTAGGAGGTTGGGGGCAGGTGACCTACGAGCAGTACTTC
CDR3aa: CASSVGGWGQVTYEQYF

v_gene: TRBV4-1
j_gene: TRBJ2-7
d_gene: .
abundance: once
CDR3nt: TGCGCCAGCAGCCCGCTGTCAACTAGCAGTATTCACTACGAGCAGTACTTC
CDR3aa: CASSPLSTSSIHYEQYF

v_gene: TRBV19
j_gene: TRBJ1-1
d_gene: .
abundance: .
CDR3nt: TGTGCCACCCGAAAAAGGGGTCGGGACACTGAAGCTTTCTTT
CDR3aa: CATRKRGRDTEAFF

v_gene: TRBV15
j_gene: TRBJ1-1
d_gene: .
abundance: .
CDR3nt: TGTGCCACCAGCAGGATGAAAGGGGATAGCACTGAAGCTTTCTTT
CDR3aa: CATSRMKGDSTEAFF

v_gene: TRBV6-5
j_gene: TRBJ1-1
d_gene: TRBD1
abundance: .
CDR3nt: TGTGCCAGTGCCCCATTAACAGGGGGCAACACTGAAGCTTTCTTT
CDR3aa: CASAPLTGGNTEAFF

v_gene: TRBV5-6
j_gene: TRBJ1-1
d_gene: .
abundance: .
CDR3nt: TGTGCCAGCAGCTCCCTGGACAGACGGACTGAAGCTTTCTTT
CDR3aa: CASSSLDRRTEAFF

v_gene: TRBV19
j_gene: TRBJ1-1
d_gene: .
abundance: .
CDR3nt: TGTGCCAGTAGCTCGAAAGAAGTGCGAGCTTTCTTT
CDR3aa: CASSSKEVRAFF

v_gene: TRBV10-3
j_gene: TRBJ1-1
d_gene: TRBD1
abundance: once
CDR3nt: TGTGCCATCATCAAACCGGGACAGGCGAGGATGAACACTGAAGCTTTCTTT
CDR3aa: CAIIKPGQARMNTEAFF

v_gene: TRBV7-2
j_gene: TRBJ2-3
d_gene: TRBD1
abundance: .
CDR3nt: TGTGCCAGCAGCTTAGTAGGAGACAGGGGGCTTGGGGATACGCAGTATTTT
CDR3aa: CASSLVGDRGLGDTQYF

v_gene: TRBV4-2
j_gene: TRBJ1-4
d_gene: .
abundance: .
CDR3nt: TGTGCCAGCAGCTTCGAGCTCCACCTGTTTTTT
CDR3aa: CASSFELHLFF

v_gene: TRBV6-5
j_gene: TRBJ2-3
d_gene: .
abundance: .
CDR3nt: TGTGCCAGCCGACCCCCTGGGGCCCGCACAGATACGCAGTATTTT
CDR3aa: CASRPPGARTDTQYF

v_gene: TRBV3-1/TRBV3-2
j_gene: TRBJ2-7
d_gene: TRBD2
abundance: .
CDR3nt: TGTGCCAGCAGCCAAGCACTTAGCGGGAGGAGCTCCTACGAGCAGTACTTC
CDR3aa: CASSQALSGRSSYEQYF